This T cell receptor (beta chain) was captured by sequencing in a study of T cell responses to AZD1222 COVID-19 vaccine. Points from the study as a whole: Vaccine-related CD4 TCRs covered spike, predominating at 160-218 and 743-854. The donor cohort was predominantly white British with a female majority, and clonal diversity may have been underestimated. Spike-specific TCR breadth and depth both grew after two AZD1222 doses. Among spike-specific TCRs, nearly half reportedly target unmutated variant regions.

The CDR3 is 16 residues long. Per the germline V gene, CDR1 is SGHRS and CDR2 is YFSETQ. The trim removed 0 bases at V and 2 bases at J, leaving 5 bases unmatched. With regard to this clone: Its antigen is not identified.

Assay: immunoSEQ multiplex PCR; the TCRdb copy retains only in-frame clones and omits some. The sample comprises 180,000 or so clones, around nine tenths of which are singletons, and 25% to 30% rests with the top ten. Sequenced material: peripheral blood, taken 28 days after the second AZD1222 dose. The chain couples TRBV5-1 to TRBJ2-3; 8 bases line up with TRBD2. The sequence came from an adult who received the AZD1222 COVID-19 vaccine. CDR3 DNA: TGCGCCAGCAGCTTGGCGGGAGGGAAGAACACAGATACGCAGTATTTT. Amino acids: CASSLAGGKNTDTQYF.